Detailed here is one T cell receptor (beta chain). The data stem from a study of human T cells and chemical hapten exposure. TCRdb used MiXCR to reprocess the RACE reads, holding one entry per CDR3 protein. Of a few hundred thousand distinct CDR3 sequences listed, around 5% were seen once; the top ten hold more than 8%. Time point indicated: pre-sensitization, week 0. Treatment denoted: therapeutic diphenylcyclopropenone sensitization with weekly scalp DPC. The TCR was taken from a woman between 18 and 29 years old with alopecia areata. Some clones in this sample may be carry-over from other donors' samples. Sequences were derived from whole blood, sampled in connection with sensitization to the hapten diphenylcyclopropenone (DPC).

CDR3 coding DNA: TGTGCCAGCAGCCAAGACGGAGTAGACCCGGGACAAGGGTCTAATTCACCCCTCCACTTT. Its protein product is CASSQDGVDPGQGSNSPLHF. V gene TRBV3-1 combines with J gene TRBJ1-6; D is possibly TRBD1 (6 bases). The germline CDR1 and CDR2 sequences are LGHDT and YNNKEL (reference sequence). CDR3 length equals 20 residues. V was clipped by 0 bases and J by 6 bases, with 24 bases between them.